The clone carrying this TCR beta chain was found once. Its target is not known. TCRdb ran MiXCR on the 5' RACE reads and lists one entry per CDR3 protein. The repertoire consists of some 440,000 distinct CDR3 sequences, with 20% to 25% occurring once and the leading ten covering around 12%. This CDR3 has 16 amino acids. Germline values: CDR1 SGHVS, CDR2 FNYEAQ. Trimming cost V 2 bases and J 0 bases; bases outside gene matches: 3. The data derive from a study of T-cell memory formation after mild COVID-19. Whole-study context: TCR clusters were largely donor specific.

Study findings and constraints: Memory cells collected pre-infection included some clones that later responded, suggesting cross-reactive memory joined. Clones that contracted from day 15 to 85 had balanced CD4/CD8; later expanders were CD4+ biased.

The source is an adult woman who had mild COVID-19 (a few samples of this study predate the infection). Cell type and time point are not known. V gene TRBV7-6 combines with J gene TRBJ2-1, with 8 bases that match TRBD1. Specimen: PBMCs or a T cell subset sorted from them (not recorded which). CDR3 in amino acids: CASSLQGAPSYNEQFF. The DNA of the CDR3 is TGTGCCAGCAGCTTACAGGGGGCTCCCTCCTACAATGAGCAGTTCTTC.